Shown below are 13 T cell receptor beta chains from a single sample sequenced in a study of T cells in localized non-small cell lung cancer. The protocol was immunoSEQ multiplex PCR, while the TCRdb copy is restricted to in-frame clones and leaves out a portion. The sample has approximately 6,400 clones; roughly 41% are singletons. This material consisted of lung tumor tissue, taken before any cancer treatment. The receptor source for this set is a woman aged 40-69 years with stage II squamous cell lung carcinoma.

A few counts support this clone. The chain carries TRBV6-8 and TRBJ2-3, with D unclear. The CDR3 has 12 amino acids. The V end was cut by 6 bases, the J end by 6 bases, with 10 bases between. Germline assignment: CDR1 MNHGY and CDR2 SAAAGT. CDR3 in amino acids: CASSDQQDTQYF. The CDR3 DNA follows: TGTGCCAGCAGCGACCAGCAGGATACGCAGTATTTT.

The chain employs TRBV11-3 and TRBJ1-4; D is unresolved. The germline CDR1 and CDR2 sequences are SGHNT and YENEEA. CDR3 length: 14 amino acids. V shed 5 bases and J shed 4 bases, with 11 bases lying between them. CDR3 loop: CASSQGDFNEKLFF. The CDR3 DNA reads TGTGCCAGCAGCCAAGGCGACTTTAATGAAAAACTGTTTTTT.

This clone qualifies as medium-sized (0.01 to 0.1%). V and J are TRBV25-1 and TRBJ2-5; TRBD2 agrees at 7 bases. Germline V gene data show CDR1 as MGHDK and CDR2 as SYGVNS. This CDR3 contains 13 residues. J was trimmed by 6 bases and V by 5 bases; bases with no gene match: 6. CDR3 sequence (DNA): TGTGCCAGCAGTCCCCCGGGGGGAAAGACCCAGTACTTC. Its translation is CASSPPGGKTQYF.

V usage is TRBV6-8 and J usage is TRBJ1-3; D uncertain. The germline V and J ends were trimmed by 10 bases and 1 base, with 8 bases remaining between them. The CDR3 has 12 amino acids. The germline V gene has CDR1 MNHGY and CDR2 SAAAGT. In nucleotides, the CDR3 is TGTGCCATCGAGGGATCTGGAAACACCATATATTTT. It yields the protein CAIEGSGNTIYF.

Relative to its sample, this clone is medium-sized. This chain joins TRBV11-3 and TRBJ2-5; D gene unclear. The ends were cut back, 5 bases at V and 2 bases at J, with 15 bases in the middle. The CDR3 covers 15 residues. CDR1 is SGHNT, CDR2 YENEEA, per germline. This CDR3 reads CASSPSSRVQETQYF. The DNA of the CDR3 is TGTGCCAGCAGCCCCTCGAGTCGCGTTCAAGAGACCCAGTACTTC.

V and J are TRBV19 and TRBJ1-5; D is possibly TRBD1 (5 bases). Per the germline V gene, CDR1 is LNHDA and CDR2 is SQIVND (reference sequence). The CDR3 totals 13 residues. The V gene lost 7 bases and the J gene lost 3 bases, with 10 bases spanning the gap. CDR3 region: CASTRDYNQPQHF. For the CDR3, the DNA is TGTGCCAGTACCCGGGACTACAATCAGCCCCAGCATTTT.

The chain combines TRBV19 with TRBJ1-1, with no clear D. Germline assignment: CDR1 LNHDA and CDR2 SQIVND (reference sequence). Trimming took off 8 bases at V and 0 bases at J, with 7 bases between the two ends. The CDR3 has 12 residues. In nucleotides, the CDR3 is TGTGCCAGTCAAACAGTGAACACTGAAGCTTTCTTT. Residues: CASQTVNTEAFF.

This clone is labeled medium-sized. The chain recombines TRBV9 with TRBJ2-1, with D maybe TRBD1 (5 bases). CDR1 is SGDLS and CDR2 is YYNGEE in the germline V gene. With 5 bases removed from V and 2 bases from J, the gap between germline ends came to 11 bases. The CDR3 length is 14 residues. CDR3 amino acids: CASSARAPYNEQFF. CDR3 bases: TGTGCCAGCAGTGCCAGGGCTCCCTACAATGAGCAGTTCTTC.

Turning to this clone: Lacking the conserved final phenylalanine or tryptophan, this CDR3 likely reflects a read error. The DNA is left out, because the CDR3 cannot be placed on it with certainty; the CDR3 is given as TCRdb lists it. The chain joins TRBV6-1 to TRBJ1-1; the table's TRBD1 call for D was not verified on the DNA. Inclusive of both ends, the CDR3 amounts to 13 amino acids. CDR1 MNHNS and CDR2 SASEGT come from the germline V gene. Here the CDR3 reads CASSEAISFGTHL.

CDR3 sequence: CASSPLPVDESYEQYF. Here the CDR3 DNA reads TGTGCCAGCTCTCCCCTTCCGGTGGACGAATCCTACGAGCAGTACTTC. J is TRBJ2-7 and V is TRBV18; D unclear. The CDR3 runs to 16 residues. Germline V CDR1 and CDR2: KGHSH, LQKENI. The germline V and J ends were trimmed by 6 bases and 1 base, with 19 bases remaining between them.

V gene TRBV19 combines with J gene TRBJ1-1; D uncertain. CDR3 length equals 11 residues. The V gene's germline CDR1 is LNHDA and CDR2 SQIVND (reference sequence). V lost 3 bases, J lost 7 bases, and 6 bases lay in between. The CDR3 bases are TGTGCCAGTAGTATCCAGAGTGAAGCTTTCTTT. Protein sequence: CASSIQSEAFF.

This clone qualifies as medium-sized (0.01 to 0.1%). This sequence joins TRBV2 and TRBJ2-2; 7 nucleotides line up with TRBD1. The V segment lost 8 bases and the J segment 4 bases; nucleotides outside the gene matches: 7. CDR3 length equals 14 residues. From germline, CDR1 is SNHLY and CDR2 FYNNEI. CDR3 sequence: CASQEQGPTGELFF. CDR3 sequence (DNA): TGTGCCAGCCAAGAACAGGGGCCCACCGGGGAGCTGTTTTTT.

The CDR3 DNA follows: TGTGCCAGCAGTGACGGAGAGGTAGCGCCCGGGGAGCTGTTTTTT. Translated: CASSDGEVAPGELFF. The gene calls are TRBV9 and TRBJ2-2; D perhaps matches TRBD2 (5 bases). V was cut by 5 bases and J by 6 bases, with 17 bases left in between. CDR1 and CDR2 (germline): SGDLS, YYNGEE. This CDR3 is built from 15 residues.